Listed below are T cell receptor beta chains from one sample, sequenced in a study of blood T cell repertoires in COVID-19. Sequencing used immunoSEQ multiplex PCR; TCRdb keeps in-frame clones, though not all of them. Among under 250,000 clones listed, 83% were seen once. Sequenced input: peripheral blood. These receptors all stem from a man aged 50-60 years with active or convalescent COVID-19. Both conserved end residues are part of each CDR3. D genes are given only for firm matches. The size of a clone is reported for some rows only, either as once, few or many, or as a class for expanded clones.

TRBJ1-5	TRBD1	TRBV27	NA	CASSPTGNFYSNQPQHF	TGTGCCAGCAGTCCGACAGGGAATTTTTATAGCAATCAGCCCCAGCATTTT
TRBJ1-4	TRBD1	TRBV6-5	NA	CASSYKTGGEKLFF	TGTGCCAGCAGTTATAAGACAGGGGGAGAAAAACTGTTTTTT
TRBJ2-3	TRBD2	TRBV27	NA	CASSLILAESTDTQYF	TGTGCCAGCAGTTTAATACTAGCGGAGAGCACAGATACGCAGTATTTT
TRBJ1-2	TRBD1	TRBV6-6	few	CASSYTRDRGLYGYTF	TGTGCCAGCAGTTACACCCGGGACAGGGGACTTTATGGCTACACCTTC
TRBJ1-1	NA	TRBV7-9	NA	CASSLRQRRTNTEAFF	TGTGCCAGCAGCTTAAGGCAGCGACGGACAAACACTGAAGCTTTCTTT
TRBJ1-2	NA	TRBV28	NA	CASSLGTGGGRAYGYTF	TGTGCCAGCAGTTTGGGGACTGGGGGCGGGAGGGCCTATGGCTACACCTTC
TRBJ1-4	TRBD1	TRBV7-2	NA	CASQGEVGEKLFF	TGTGCCAGCCAGGGGGAGGTGGGTGAAAAACTGTTTTTT
TRBJ2-1	TRBD2	TRBV2	NA	CASSGGGLAGNNEQFF	TGTGCCAGCAGTGGCGGGGGACTAGCGGGGAACAATGAGCAGTTCTTC
TRBJ2-1	NA	TRBV11-2	few	CASSLLYNEQFF	TGTGCCAGCAGCTTGTTATACAATGAGCAGTTCTTC
TRBJ2-1	NA	TRBV4-1	NA	CASSQAGGGLRLYNEQFF	TGCGCCAGCAGCCAGGCTGGGGGCGGGCTACGCCTATACAATGAGCAGTTCTTC
TRBJ1-1	NA	TRBV2	NA	CASTFARAEAFF	TGTGCCAGCACCTTCGCGAGGGCTGAAGCTTTCTTT
TRBJ2-7	NA	TRBV9	NA	CASSVGGGGRGGREQYF	TGTGCCAGCAGCGTAGGAGGAGGAGGCCGAGGGGGTCGGGAGCAGTACTTC
TRBJ1-3	NA	TRBV10-3	NA	CAISEMAGLSGNTIYF	TGTGCCATCAGTGAGATGGCAGGACTCTCTGGAAACACCATATATTTT
TRBJ1-2	NA	TRBV5-4	NA	CASSLIRGGYTF	TGTGCCAGCAGCTTGATCAGGGGTGGCTACACCTTC
TRBJ2-7	NA	TRBV27	NA	CASSLSVVRTYEQYF	TGTGCCAGCAGTTTATCGGTGGTCAGAACCTACGAGCAGTACTTC
TRBJ1-2	NA	TRBV9	NA	CASTRGYGYTF	TGTGCCAGTACTCGGGGGTACGGCTACACCTTC
TRBJ2-1	NA	TRBV11-2	NA	CASSSPLTGTFF	TGTGCCAGCAGCTCTCCTCTTACAGGGACGTTCTTC
TRBJ2-1	TRBD2	TRBV7-8	NA	CASSLVAGAENEQFF	TGTGCCAGCAGCTTAGTAGCGGGAGCTGAAAATGAGCAGTTCTTC
TRBJ2-5	TRBD2	TRBV6-5	NA	CASSFSGDLYF	TGTGCCAGCAGTTTTAGCGGGGACCTCTACTTC
TRBJ1-6	TRBD1	TRBV7-2	NA	CASSSRGQGVSPLHF	TGTGCCAGCAGCTCGCGGGGACAGGGGGTTTCACCCCTCCACTTT
TRBJ2-5	NA	TRBV7-9	NA	CASSPVLAFGTQYF	TGTGCCAGCAGCCCCGTCCTAGCTTTTGGGACCCAGTACTTC
TRBJ2-5	NA	TRBV5-1	few	CASSSPAAETQYF	TGCGCCAGCAGCTCGCCGGCGGCGGAGACCCAGTACTTC
TRBJ1-4	TRBD1	TRBV15	few	CATSRDRGTGGGQEKLFF	TGTGCCACCAGCAGAGATCGGGGGACAGGGGGCGGGCAGGAAAAACTGTTTTTT
TRBJ1-2	TRBD1	TRBV9	NA	CASSARQGPYGYTF	TGTGCCAGCAGCGCCAGACAGGGACCCTATGGCTACACCTTC